This T cell receptor beta chain is from a study of PD-1 blockade in mismatch repair-deficient tumors. About the study: Patients had around 11 mismatch repair-deficient cancer types and were previously treated and progressing. Study results and limitations: Tumor-resident clones, often undetectable pretreatment in blood, expanded then contracted after pembrolizumab.

V trimming: 1 base; J trimming: 9 bases; junction bases outside the gene matches: 7. Germline V gene sequence: CDR1 MNHEY, CDR2 SMNVEV (reference sequence). The CDR3 has 15 residues. A word on this clone: The antigen is unknown.

Profiled with immunoSEQ multiplex PCR; TCRdb holds only in-frame clones, not every one. The sample has about 49,000 clones, around 77% seen once; the top ten hold 2.5% to 4%. The chain recombines TRBV27 with TRBJ2-1; 9 nucleotides agree with TRBD2. The TCR sequence derives from an adult with mismatch repair-deficient cancer. This specimen consisted of PBMCs, obtained before pembrolizumab treatment. CDR3 DNA sequence: TGTGCCAGCAGTTTATTGGGACTAGCTGATATTGAGCAGTTCTTC. Translating it yields CASSLLGLADIEQFF.